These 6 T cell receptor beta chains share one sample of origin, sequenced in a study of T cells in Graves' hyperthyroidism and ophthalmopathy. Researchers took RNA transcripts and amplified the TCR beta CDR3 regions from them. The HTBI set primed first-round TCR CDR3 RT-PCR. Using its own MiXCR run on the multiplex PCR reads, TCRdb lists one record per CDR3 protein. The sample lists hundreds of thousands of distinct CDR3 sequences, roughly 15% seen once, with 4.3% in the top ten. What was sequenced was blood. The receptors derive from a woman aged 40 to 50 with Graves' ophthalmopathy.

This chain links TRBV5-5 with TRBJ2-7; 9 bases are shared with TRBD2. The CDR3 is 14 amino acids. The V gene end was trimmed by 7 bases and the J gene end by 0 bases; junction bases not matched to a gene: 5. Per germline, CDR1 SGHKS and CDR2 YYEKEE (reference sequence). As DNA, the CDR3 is TGTGCCAGCGCCAGCGGGAGGTTCTCCTACGAGCAGTACTTC. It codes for CASASGRFSYEQYF. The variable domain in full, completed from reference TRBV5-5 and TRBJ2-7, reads DAGVTQSPTHLIKTRGQQVTLRCSPISGHKSVSWYQQVLGQGPQFIFQYYEKEERGRGNFPDRFSARQFPNYSSELNVNALLLGDSALYLCASASGRFSYEQYFGPGTRLTVT.

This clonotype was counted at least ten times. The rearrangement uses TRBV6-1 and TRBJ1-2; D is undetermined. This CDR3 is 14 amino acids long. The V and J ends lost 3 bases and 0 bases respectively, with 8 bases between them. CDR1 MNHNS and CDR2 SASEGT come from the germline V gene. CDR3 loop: CASSDKRANYGYTF. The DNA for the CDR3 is TGTGCCAGCAGTGACAAGAGAGCTAACTATGGCTACACCTTC.

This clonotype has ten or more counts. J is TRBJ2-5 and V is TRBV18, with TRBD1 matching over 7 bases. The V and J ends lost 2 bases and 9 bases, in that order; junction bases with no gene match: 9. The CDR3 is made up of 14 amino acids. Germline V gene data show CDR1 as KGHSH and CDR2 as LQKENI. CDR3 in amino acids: CASSPRDSESAQYF. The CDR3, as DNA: TGTGCCAGCTCACCAAGGGACAGCGAGTCGGCCCAGTACTTC.

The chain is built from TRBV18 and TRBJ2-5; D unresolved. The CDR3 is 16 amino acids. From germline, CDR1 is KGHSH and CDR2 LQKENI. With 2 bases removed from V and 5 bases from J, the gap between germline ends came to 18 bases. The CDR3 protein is CASSPTNSPGGETQYF. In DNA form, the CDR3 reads TGTGCCAGCTCACCAACTAACAGCCCCGGTGGGGAGACCCAGTACTTC.

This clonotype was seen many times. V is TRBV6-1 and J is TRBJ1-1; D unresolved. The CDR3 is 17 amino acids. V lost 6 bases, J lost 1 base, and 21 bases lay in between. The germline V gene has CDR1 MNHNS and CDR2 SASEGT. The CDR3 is CASRLLRPLLGNTEAFF. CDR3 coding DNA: TGTGCCAGCAGACTTCTAAGGCCCTTATTGGGGAACACTGAAGCTTTCTTT.

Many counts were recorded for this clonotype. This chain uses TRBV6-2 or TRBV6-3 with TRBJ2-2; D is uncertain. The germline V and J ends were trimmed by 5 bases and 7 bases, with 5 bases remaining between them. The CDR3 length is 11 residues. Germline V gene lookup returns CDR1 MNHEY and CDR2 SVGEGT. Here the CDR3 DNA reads TGTGCCAGCAGTCTTTTCGGGGAGCTGTTTTTT. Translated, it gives CASSLFGELFF.